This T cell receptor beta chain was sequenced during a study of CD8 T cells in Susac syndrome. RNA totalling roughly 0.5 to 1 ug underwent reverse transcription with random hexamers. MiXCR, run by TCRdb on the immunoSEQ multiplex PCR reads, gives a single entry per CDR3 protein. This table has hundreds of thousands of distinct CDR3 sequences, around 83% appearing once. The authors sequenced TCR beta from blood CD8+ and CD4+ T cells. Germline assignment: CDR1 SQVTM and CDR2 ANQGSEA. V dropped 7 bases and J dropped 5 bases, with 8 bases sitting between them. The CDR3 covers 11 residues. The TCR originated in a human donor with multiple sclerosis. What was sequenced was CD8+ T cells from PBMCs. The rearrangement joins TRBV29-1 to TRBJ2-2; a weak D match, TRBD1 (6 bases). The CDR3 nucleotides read TGCAGCGCAGGACAGACCGGGGAGCTGTTTTTT. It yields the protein CSAGQTGELFF.